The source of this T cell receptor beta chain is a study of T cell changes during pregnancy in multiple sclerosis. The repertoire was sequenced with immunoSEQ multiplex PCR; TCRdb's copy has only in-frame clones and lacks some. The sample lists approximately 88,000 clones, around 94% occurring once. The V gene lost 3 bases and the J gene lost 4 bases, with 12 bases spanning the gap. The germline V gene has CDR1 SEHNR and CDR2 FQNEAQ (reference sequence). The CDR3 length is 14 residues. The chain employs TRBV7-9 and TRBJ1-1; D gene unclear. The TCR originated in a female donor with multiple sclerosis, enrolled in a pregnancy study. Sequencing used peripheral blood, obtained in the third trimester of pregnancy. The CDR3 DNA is TGTGCCAGCAGCTTCGCGGGGTTTGGCACTGAAGCTTTCTTT. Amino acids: CASSFAGFGTEAFF. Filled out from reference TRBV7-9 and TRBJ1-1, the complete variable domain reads DTGVSQNPRHKITKRGQNVTFRCDPISEHNRLYWYRQTLGQGPEFLTYFQNEAQLEKSRLLSDRFSAERPKGSFSTLEIQRTEQGDSAMYLCASSFAGFGTEAFFGQGTRLTVV.